This passage covers 10 T cell receptor beta chains from one sample sequenced in a study of blood T cell repertoires in COVID-19. Here immunoSEQ multiplex PCR was the method, and the copy in TCRdb shows in-frame clones only, minus some. The sample contains 95,000 to 150,000 clones, around nine tenths of which appear only once. Sequenced input: peripheral blood. The receptors here all came from a man aged 50-59 years with COVID-19, enrolled during active disease.

The rearrangement joins TRBV29-1 to TRBJ1-5, with TRBD1 identical over 7 bases. In germline, CDR1 is SQVTM, CDR2 ANQGSEA. V lost 4 bases, J lost 5 bases, and 11 bases stayed unmatched. The CDR3 extends over 15 amino acids. Here the CDR3 DNA reads TGCAGCGTTGCCATCCAACAGGGGAATGATCAGCCCCAGCATTTT. It codes for CSVAIQQGNDQPQHF.

This sequence joins TRBV6-5 and TRBJ2-7; 7 nucleotides line up with TRBD1. The ends lost 5 bases at V and 1 base at J; junction bases unmatched: 5. CDR1 and CDR2 from the germline V gene are MNHEY and SVGAGI. There are 14 residues in the CDR3. CDR3 sequence reads: CASSPGTVSYEQYF. The CDR3 DNA sequence: TGTGCCAGCAGTCCCGGGACAGTGTCCTACGAGCAGTACTTC.

The chain links TRBV3-1 (or the pseudogene TRBV3-2) to TRBJ2-7; 7 nucleotides line up with TRBD2. V lost 1 base and J lost 0; bases outside the gene matches: 6. The CDR3 has 16 amino acids. Germline-derived CDR1 and CDR2 are LGHDT and YNNKEL (reference sequence). The CDR3 nucleotides are TGTGCCAGCAGCCAAGCCCCAGGCGGGAGCTCCTACGAGCAGTACTTC. The encoded protein is CASSQAPGGSSYEQYF.

This clone was seen more than once but under ten times. The chain combines TRBV7-3 with TRBJ2-1, with TRBD2 matching over 9 bases. The V segment lost 2 bases and the J segment 9 bases; nucleotides outside the gene matches: 8. Germline CDR1 SGHTA, CDR2 FQGTGA. The CDR3 length is 15 residues. In nucleotides, the CDR3 is TGTGCCAGCAGCTTACAGCGGGAGGCCTCATTTGAGCAGTTCTTC. As protein: CASSLQREASFEQFF.

A single count supports this clone. V and J are TRBV30 and TRBJ2-7; TRBD1 might be the D (5 bases). From germline, CDR1 is GTSNPN and CDR2 SVGIG (reference sequence). Trimming removed 2 bases at V and 12 bases at J, with 20 bases between. The CDR3 loop spans 13 amino acids. CDR3 protein: CAWSLKATEIVYV. CDR3 in DNA: TGTGCCTGGAGTCTAAAAGCGACAGAGATTGTGTACGTC.

This chain joins TRBV5-1 and TRBJ2-1; 9 nucleotides match TRBD1. Unmatched junction bases numbered 5, after V lost 1 base and J lost 6 bases. This CDR3 region has 15 residues. Germline CDR1 SGHRS, CDR2 YFSETQ. In nucleotides, the CDR3 is TGCGCCAGCAGCTTGTTGACAGGGGGTAGCAATGAGCAGTTCTTC. Protein: CASSLLTGGSNEQFF.

The chain uses TRBV7-2 and TRBJ2-3; TRBD1 is a possible D gene (5 bases). V was clipped by 7 bases and J by 6 bases, with 20 bases between them. The CDR3 sequence is 15 residues long. Germline CDR1 is SGHTA and CDR2 is FQGNSA. CDR3 protein: CASNKNQGLGDTQYF. CDR3 in DNA: TGTGCCAGCAACAAAAATCAGGGATTGGGTGATACGCAGTATTTT.

The chain has TRBV27 and TRBJ2-2; no firm D call. V was shortened by 5 bases and J by 6 bases, with 13 bases between the two germline ends. Germline CDR1 MNHEY, CDR2 SMNVEV (reference sequence). CDR3 length equals 14 residues. CDR3 sequence reads: CASSPEVTPGELFF. In DNA form, the CDR3 reads TGTGCCAGCAGTCCCGAGGTGACCCCCGGGGAGCTGTTTTTT.

The chain couples TRBV7-8 to TRBJ2-5, with D possibly matching TRBD2 (6 bases). The CDR3 length is 17 residues. V gave up 1 base and J gave up 3 bases, with 18 bases separating them. CDR1 is SGHVS, CDR2 FQNEAQ, per germline. The CDR3: CASSLGSLIADKETQYF. The CDR3 coding sequence is TGTGCCAGCAGCTTAGGGTCTTTGATAGCGGATAAAGAGACCCAGTACTTC. Looking up the rest from reference TRBV7-8 and TRBJ2-5 gives the full variable domain: GAGVSQSPRYKVAKRGQDVALRCDPISGHVSLFWYQQALGQGPEFLTYFQNEAQLDKSGLPSDRFFAERPEGSVSTLKIQRTQQEDSAVYLCASSLGSLIADKETQYFGPGTRLLVL.

V is TRBV15 and J is TRBJ2-7; perhaps TRBD1 as D (5 bases). Germline-derived CDR1 and CDR2 are LNHNV and YYDKDF (reference sequence). Trimming left V 1 base short and J 3 bases short, with 7 bases between. The CDR3 has 13 residues. CDR3 nucleotide sequence: TGTGCCACCAGCAGAGGACAGATCTACGAGCAGTACTTC. Translated: CATSRGQIYEQYF.